This is a list of T cell receptor beta chains from one sample in a study of blood T cell repertoires in COVID-19. Here immunoSEQ multiplex PCR was the method, and the copy in TCRdb shows in-frame clones only, minus some. The sample has fewer than 150,000 clones, nearly 90% seen once. Sequenced sample: peripheral blood. Receptors originate from a woman between 65 and 79 years old who had recovered from COVID-19. The CDR3 runs from the conserved cysteine through the conserved F or W. A D gene is named only where the DNA matches it firmly. Size values are once, few and many counts, or a class for expanded clones, and some rows have none.

len: 13; j_gene: TRBJ2-7; v_gene: TRBV5-4; abundance: NA; d_gene: TRBD1; CDR3nt: TGTGCCAGCAGCTTGGTAGGCAGGGGGGAGCAGTACTTC; CDR3aa: CASSLVGRGEQYF
len: 14; j_gene: TRBJ1-1; v_gene: TRBV7-3; abundance: NA; d_gene: TRBD1; CDR3nt: TGTGCCAGCAGCTCACAGGGGGCGGGGCCTGAAGCTTTCTTT; CDR3aa: CASSSQGAGPEAFF
len: 13; j_gene: TRBJ2-7; v_gene: TRBV19; abundance: NA; d_gene: TRBD1; CDR3nt: TGTGCCACCAGGGACAGCTTTGCCTACGAGCAGTACTTC; CDR3aa: CATRDSFAYEQYF
len: 19; j_gene: TRBJ2-1; v_gene: TRBV5-1; abundance: NA; d_gene: TRBD2; CDR3nt: TGCGCCAGCAGCTTGGCTCCCTGGGCCGGGACTAGCGGGAGGAATGAGCAGTTCTTC; CDR3aa: CASSLAPWAGTSGRNEQFF
len: 12; j_gene: TRBJ1-1; v_gene: TRBV30; abundance: once; d_gene: NA; CDR3nt: TGTGCCTGGACCCGGGGGAACACTGAAGCTTTCTTT; CDR3aa: CAWTRGNTEAFF
len: 11; j_gene: TRBJ2-2; v_gene: TRBV30; abundance: NA; d_gene: NA; CDR3nt: TGTGCCTGGAGTCCGCGCGGGGAGCTGTTTTTT; CDR3aa: CAWSPRGELFF
len: 15; j_gene: TRBJ2-3; v_gene: TRBV3-1/TRBV3-2; abundance: once; d_gene: TRBD2; CDR3nt: TGTGCCAGCATGGATAGGGCTAGCGGGAGTGATACGCAGTATTTT; CDR3aa: CASMDRASGSDTQYF
len: 13; j_gene: TRBJ1-2; v_gene: TRBV27; abundance: NA; d_gene: TRBD1; CDR3nt: TGTGCCAGCAGCCCGGGACAGGGACGCGGCTACACCTTC; CDR3aa: CASSPGQGRGYTF
len: 15; j_gene: TRBJ2-7; v_gene: TRBV18; abundance: NA; d_gene: TRBD1; CDR3nt: TGTGCCAGCTCACCAGGGACAGGGCCTTCCTACGAGCAGTACTTC; CDR3aa: CASSPGTGPSYEQYF
len: 15; j_gene: TRBJ2-7; v_gene: TRBV7-9; abundance: NA; d_gene: TRBD1; CDR3nt: TGTGCCAGCAGCTACTCCGGGACAGGGACGTACGAGCAGTACTTC; CDR3aa: CASSYSGTGTYEQYF
len: 14; j_gene: TRBJ2-2; v_gene: TRBV7-3; abundance: medium-sized; d_gene: NA; CDR3nt: TGTGCCAGCAGCCTAGATACAAACACCGGGGAGCTGTTTTTT; CDR3aa: CASSLDTNTGELFF
len: 15; j_gene: TRBJ2-5; v_gene: TRBV5-4; abundance: NA; d_gene: TRBD2; CDR3nt: TGTGCCAGCAGCTCCCTAGCGGGAGGGGGGGAGACCCAGTACTTC; CDR3aa: CASSSLAGGGETQYF
len: 15; j_gene: TRBJ2-7; v_gene: TRBV7-2; abundance: NA; d_gene: TRBD1; CDR3nt: TGTGCCAGCAGCTTGGAGGGACAGGGCTACTACGAGCAGTACTTC; CDR3aa: CASSLEGQGYYEQYF
len: 15; j_gene: TRBJ2-7; v_gene: TRBV19; abundance: NA; d_gene: TRBD2; CDR3nt: TGTGCCAGTAGTACGTCACTAGCGGGACGGGGCGAGCAGTACTTC; CDR3aa: CASSTSLAGRGEQYF
len: 12; j_gene: TRBJ1-2; v_gene: TRBV6-5; abundance: NA; d_gene: NA; CDR3nt: TGTGCCAGCATATTCAGGGCAGGAGGCTACACCTTC; CDR3aa: CASIFRAGGYTF
len: 13; j_gene: TRBJ2-7; v_gene: TRBV5-1; abundance: NA; d_gene: NA; CDR3nt: TGCGCCAGCAGCTTACAGGTTCCCTACGAGCAGTACTTC; CDR3aa: CASSLQVPYEQYF
len: 14; j_gene: TRBJ2-7; v_gene: TRBV4-3; abundance: NA; d_gene: NA; CDR3nt: TGCGCCAGCAGCCAAGACAGGGCCCCAGACGAGCAGTACTTC; CDR3aa: CASSQDRAPDEQYF
len: 15; j_gene: TRBJ2-7; v_gene: TRBV5-1; abundance: once; d_gene: TRBD2; CDR3nt: TGCGCCAGCAGCCGTGGGACTAGCGGAGCCTACGAGCAGTACTTC; CDR3aa: CASSRGTSGAYEQYF
len: 16; j_gene: TRBJ1-1; v_gene: TRBV30; abundance: NA; d_gene: TRBD1; CDR3nt: TGTGCCTGGAGTTCTCATCCGGGACAGGGGAACACTGAAGCTTTCTTT; CDR3aa: CAWSSHPGQGNTEAFF
len: 14; j_gene: TRBJ1-2; v_gene: TRBV27; abundance: NA; d_gene: NA; CDR3nt: TGTGCCAGCAGTTTAGGTAGGGGGATCGAGGACTACACCTTC; CDR3aa: CASSLGRGIEDYTF
len: 15; j_gene: TRBJ2-5; v_gene: TRBV11-2; abundance: NA; d_gene: TRBD1; CDR3nt: TGTGCCAGCAGCATGAACAGGGGTAGGGTAGAGACCCAGTACTTC; CDR3aa: CASSMNRGRVETQYF
len: 14; j_gene: TRBJ1-4; v_gene: TRBV5-6; abundance: NA; d_gene: TRBD1; CDR3nt: TGTGCCAGCAGCTTGGGCCAGGGGGTTGAAAAACTGTTTTTT; CDR3aa: CASSLGQGVEKLFF